This T cell receptor (beta chain) was identified in a study of blood T cells in healthy people across ages. For the second PCR, which ran for about 6 to 11 cycles, a sample-barcoded 5' primer and a J-beta primer mix were used. Using its own MiXCR run on the 5' RACE reads, TCRdb lists one record per CDR3 protein. The sample shows 750,000 to 950,000 distinct CDR3 sequences, roughly 28% of them seen only once. Each of the donors had roughly 9.1 milliliters of peripheral blood drawn into EDTA-treated Vacutainer tubes. This clonotype was counted only a few times. V was trimmed by 5 bases and J by 4 bases, leaving 12 bases between them. Germline CDR1 reads DFQATT; CDR2 reads SNEGSKA (reference sequence). This CDR3 region has 13 residues. Another study also made use of these data, one on T cells of mothers and their children. In that study: Over 8.5 million reads per mother and roughly 3 million per child were obtained.

The chain links TRBV20-1 to TRBJ1-5; D remains unclear. What was sequenced was blood. This TCR was recovered from a woman aged 40 to 50 in good health. The CDR3 DNA reads TGCAGTGCTGGTGATACACCGAATCAGCCCCAGCATTTT. Translating gives CSAGDTPNQPQHF.